Listed here is a single T cell receptor beta chain. The data were obtained in a study of cytomegalovirus exposure and HLA in healthy donors. The PCR contained 60 Vbeta and 13 Jbeta primers. Using immunoSEQ multiplex PCR, the repertoire was profiled, and TCRdb retains in-frame clones only, with some absent. Of roughly 130,000 clones listed, roughly 69% are singletons. This receptor was taken from a human donor in good health. Input material: PBMCs.

CDR3 coding DNA: TGCGCCAGCAGCCAAGGACTACCGGACTACGAGCAGTACTTC. This gives the protein CASSQGLPDYEQYF. This chain connects TRBV4-1 to TRBJ2-7; the D gene is possibly TRBD2 (5 bases). Germline CDR1 reads MGHRA; CDR2 reads YSYEKL. The CDR3 contains 14 residues. V was cut by 1 base and J by 3 bases, with 10 bases left in between.